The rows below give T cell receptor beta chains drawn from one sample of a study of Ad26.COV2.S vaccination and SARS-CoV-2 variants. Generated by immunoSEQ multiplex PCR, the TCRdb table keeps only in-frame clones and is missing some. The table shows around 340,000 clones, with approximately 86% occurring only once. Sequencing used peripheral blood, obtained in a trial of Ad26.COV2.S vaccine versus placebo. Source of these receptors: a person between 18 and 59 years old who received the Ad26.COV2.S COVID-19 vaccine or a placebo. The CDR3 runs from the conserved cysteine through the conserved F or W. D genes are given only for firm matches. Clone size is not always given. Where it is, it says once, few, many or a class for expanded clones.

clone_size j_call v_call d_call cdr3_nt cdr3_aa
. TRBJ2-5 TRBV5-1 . TGCGCCAGCAGCACTACGCTTCCGTCCCAAGAGACCCAGTACTTC CASSTTLPSQETQYF
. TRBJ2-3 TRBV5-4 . TGTGCCAGCACCTCACGGGGAAGCACAGATACGCAGTATTTT CASTSRGSTDTQYF
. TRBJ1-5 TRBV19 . TGTGCCAGTAGTTCCCTTAGCAATCAGCCCCAGCATTTT CASSSLSNQPQHF
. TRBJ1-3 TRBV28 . TGTGCCAGCACTACGCTGGGAAACACCATATATTTT CASTTLGNTIYF
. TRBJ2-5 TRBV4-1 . TGCGCCAGCAGCCAAATGGGTAACGGGATGAGGGAGACCCAGTACTTC CASSQMGNGMRETQYF
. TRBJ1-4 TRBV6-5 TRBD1 TGTGCCAGCAGTTACACCGGGACAGGGGGAAAACTGTTTTTT CASSYTGTGGKLFF
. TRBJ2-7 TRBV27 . TGTGCCAGCAGTGGCCTATCGGGGAGGTACGAGCAGTACTTC CASSGLSGRYEQYF
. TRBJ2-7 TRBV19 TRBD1 TGTGCCAGTAGTCCGGGGACAGGGGCCTACGAGCAGTACTTC CASSPGTGAYEQYF
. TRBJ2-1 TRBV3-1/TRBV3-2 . TGTGCCAGCAGCCAGTTGAGGGGGAATGAGCAGTTCTTC CASSQLRGNEQFF
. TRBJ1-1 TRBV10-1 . TGCGCCAGCAGTGAGCGGGGGGCGGGCGACGGCACTGAAGCTTTCTTT CASSERGAGDGTEAFF
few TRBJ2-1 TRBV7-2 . TGTGCCAGCAGCCCCCAGGGAGGAAGCGGCAATGAGCAGTTCTTC CASSPQGGSGNEQFF